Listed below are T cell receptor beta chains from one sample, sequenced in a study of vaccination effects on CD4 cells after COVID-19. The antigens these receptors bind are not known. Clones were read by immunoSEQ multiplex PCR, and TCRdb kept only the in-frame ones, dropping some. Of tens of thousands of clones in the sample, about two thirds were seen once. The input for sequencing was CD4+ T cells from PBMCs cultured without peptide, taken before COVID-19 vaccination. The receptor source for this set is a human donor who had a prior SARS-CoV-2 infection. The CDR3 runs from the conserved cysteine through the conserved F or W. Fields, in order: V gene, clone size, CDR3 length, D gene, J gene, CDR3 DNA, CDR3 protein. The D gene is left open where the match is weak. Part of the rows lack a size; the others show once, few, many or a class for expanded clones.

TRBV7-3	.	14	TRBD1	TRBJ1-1	TGTGCCAGCAGCTCAACCGGGACAGGGTTAGAAGCTTTCTTT	CASSSTGTGLEAFF
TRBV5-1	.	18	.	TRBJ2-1	TGCGCCAGCAGCTTGGTCCAGAGCCGTCCCTACAAAAACAATGAGCAGTTCTTC	CASSLVQSRPYKNNEQFF
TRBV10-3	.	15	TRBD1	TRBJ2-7	TGTGCCATCAGTGAGACCTACAGGGGGCAGTACGAGCAGTACTTC	CAISETYRGQYEQYF
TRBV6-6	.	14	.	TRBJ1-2	TGTGCCAGCACTGGGATCGTTGTCTCGGCGGGCTACACCTTC	CASTGIVVSAGYTF
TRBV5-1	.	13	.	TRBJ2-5	TGCGCCAGCAGCTTGTGGTTGGGGGAGACCCAGTACTTC	CASSLWLGETQYF
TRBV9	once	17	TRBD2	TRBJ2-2	TGTGCCAGCAGCGTCGGTCTAGCGGAGCCGAACACCGGGGAGCTGTTTTTT	CASSVGLAEPNTGELFF
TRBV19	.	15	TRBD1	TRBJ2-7	TGTGCCAGTAGTATAGGGACAGGGGGTTCCTACGAGCAGTACTTC	CASSIGTGGSYEQYF
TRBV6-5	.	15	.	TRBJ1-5	TGTGCCAGCGAAGACCACCCCCTGGGCAATCAGCCCCAGCATTTT	CASEDHPLGNQPQHF
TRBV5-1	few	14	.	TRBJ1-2	TGCGCCAGCAGCTCGGCTGACAGGTATTATGGCTACACCTTC	CASSSADRYYGYTF
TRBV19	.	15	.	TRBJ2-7	TGTGCCAGTAGTATTCGGTACACTGGCGCCGACGAGCAGTACTTC	CASSIRYTGADEQYF
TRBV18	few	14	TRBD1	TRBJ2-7	TGTGCCAGTTCCTCCGGGACAGGGGGCGACGAGCAGTACTTC	CASSSGTGGDEQYF
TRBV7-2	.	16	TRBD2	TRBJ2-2	TGTGCCAGCAGCTTTTACGGGGGGGGAAACACCGGGGAGCTGTTTTTT	CASSFYGGGNTGELFF
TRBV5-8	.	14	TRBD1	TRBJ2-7	TGTGCCAGCAACAGGGGAAACGGTGCCTACGAGCAGTACTTC	CASNRGNGAYEQYF
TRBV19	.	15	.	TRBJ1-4	TGTGCCAGTAGTCAACCACGAGAGGGAAATGAAAAACTGTTTTTT	CASSQPREGNEKLFF
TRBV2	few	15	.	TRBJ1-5	TGTGCCAGCAGCGAATCTTCGGGACCTGGGTGGATCCAGCATTTT	CASSESSGPGWIQHF
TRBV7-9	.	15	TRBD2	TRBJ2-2	TGTGCCAGCAGCATTAGCGGGGCGAACACCGGGGAGCTGTTTTTT	CASSISGANTGELFF
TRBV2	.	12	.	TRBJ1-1	TGTGCCAGCGCGGACAGATTCACTGAAGCTTTCTTT	CASADRFTEAFF
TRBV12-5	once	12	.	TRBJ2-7	TGTGCTAGTGGCAGAGGACAGTACGAGCAGTACTTC	CASGRGQYEQYF
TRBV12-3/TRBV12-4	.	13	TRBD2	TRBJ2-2	TGTGCCAGCTGGGCGGGAGTTACCGGGGAGCTGTTTTTT	CASWAGVTGELFF
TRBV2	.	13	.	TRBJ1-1	TGTGCCAGCGATAACGGGGATTCCACTGAAGCTTTCTTT	CASDNGDSTEAFF
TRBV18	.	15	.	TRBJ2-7	TGTGCCAGCTCGGGCGAAACGGGCGGAGGCTACGAGCAGTACTTC	CASSGETGGGYEQYF
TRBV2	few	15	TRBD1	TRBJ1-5	TGTGCCAGCAGGCCCCATTTGACAGGGCGCCAGCCCCAGCATTTT	CASRPHLTGRQPQHF
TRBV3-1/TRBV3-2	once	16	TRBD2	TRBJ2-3	TGTGCCAGCAGCCGATGGACTAGCGGGAGCACAGATACGCAGTATTTT	CASSRWTSGSTDTQYF
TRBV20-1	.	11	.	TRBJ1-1	TGCAGTGCTAAGTACGGGACTGAAGCTTTCTTT	CSAKYGTEAFF
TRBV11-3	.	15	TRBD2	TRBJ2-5	TGTGCCAGCAGCCTAGCGGGACGAACCCAAGAGACCCAGTACTTC	CASSLAGRTQETQYF
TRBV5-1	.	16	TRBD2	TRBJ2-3	TGCGCCAGCAGCTTGGATGCGGGAGGCGGCACAGATACGCAGTATTTT	CASSLDAGGGTDTQYF
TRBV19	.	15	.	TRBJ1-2	TGTGCCAGTACCCCAGGTGGGATATATAACTATGGCTACACCTTC	CASTPGGIYNYGYTF
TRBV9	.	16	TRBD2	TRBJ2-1	TGTGCCAGCAGCGAGACCGGGACTAGCGGGTTGAGTGAGCAGTTCTTC	CASSETGTSGLSEQFF
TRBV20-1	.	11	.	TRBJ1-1	TGCAGCTCCGGCCAGAACACTGAAGCTTTCTTT	CSSGQNTEAFF
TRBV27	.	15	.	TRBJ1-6	TGTGCCAGCAGTTTACTTGGGACGGCTCATTCACCCCTCCACTTT	CASSLLGTAHSPLHF
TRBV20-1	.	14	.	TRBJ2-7	TGCAGTGCTAGTCGTGGGGACGGCTTCTTCGAGCAGTACTTC	CSASRGDGFFEQYF
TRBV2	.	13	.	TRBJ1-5	TGTGCCAGCAGCCACGGGCAGAATCAGCCCCAGCATTTT	CASSHGQNQPQHF
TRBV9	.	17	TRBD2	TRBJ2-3	TGTGCCAGCAGCGTAGAAGCGGGGGGGCTTTTCACAGATACGCAGTATTTT	CASSVEAGGLFTDTQYF
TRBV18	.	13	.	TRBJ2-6	TGTGCCAGCTCAGAGACTGGGGCCAACGTCCTGACTTTC	CASSETGANVLTF
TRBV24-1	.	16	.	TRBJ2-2	TGTGCCACCAGTGGTAGCGGGACAGTCTCCACCGGGGAGCTGTTTTTT	CATSGSGTVSTGELFF
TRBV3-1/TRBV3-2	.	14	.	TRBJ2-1	TGTGCCAGCAGCCAAGATTGGGGATACAATGAGCAGTTCTTC	CASSQDWGYNEQFF
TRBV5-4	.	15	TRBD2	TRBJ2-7	TGTGCCAGCACCCGGCGGGAGGGGCCGATCTACGAGCAGTACTTC	CASTRREGPIYEQYF
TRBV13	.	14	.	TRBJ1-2	TGTGCCAGCAGCTTAGTTACGGGGACCTATGGCTACACCTTC	CASSLVTGTYGYTF
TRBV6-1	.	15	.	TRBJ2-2	TGTGCCAGCAGTGAAACGGGACTGCAAACCGGGGAGCTGTTTTTT	CASSETGLQTGELFF
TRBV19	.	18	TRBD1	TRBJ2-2	TGTGCCAGTAGTAGGAGACAGGGGCCGAGTATTAGCACCGGGGAGCTGTTTTTT	CASSRRQGPSISTGELFF
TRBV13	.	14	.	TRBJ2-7	TGTGCCAGCAGCTTAGGAGACGGGGACTACGAGCAGTACTTC	CASSLGDGDYEQYF
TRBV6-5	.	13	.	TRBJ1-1	TGTGCCAGCAGCGGGACTGGGCAGACTGAAGCTTTCTTT	CASSGTGQTEAFF
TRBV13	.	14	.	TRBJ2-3	TGTGCCAGCAGCTTAGGGACTGTTTTGGGAACGCAGTATTTT	CASSLGTVLGTQYF
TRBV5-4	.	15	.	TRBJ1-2	TGTGCCAGCAGCCCAACGAACTGGGGAAACTATGGCTACACCTTC	CASSPTNWGNYGYTF